This T cell receptor beta chain derives from a study of blood T cell repertoires in COVID-19. Study information: T cells, B-cell-depleted T cells, or PBMCs provided the cDNA or gDNA that served as material.

V was clipped by 4 bases and J by 5 bases; unmatched bases: 4. The CDR3 length is 13 residues. Germline V gives CDR1 GTSNPN, CDR2 SVGIG (reference sequence). The method was immunoSEQ multiplex PCR; TCRdb's version includes in-frame clones alone and lacks a portion of them. The repertoire has about 140,000 clones, 75% to 80% of them found once; the top ten carry around 9.5%. This clone was found many times. Sample: peripheral blood. The chain carries TRBV30 and TRBJ1-1; 10 bases line up with TRBD1. The receptor comes from a woman between 45 and 60 years old with active or convalescent COVID-19. The CDR3 protein is CAWNRDRGTEAFF. The CDR3 region has the DNA TGTGCCTGGAATAGGGACAGGGGAACTGAAGCTTTCTTT.